This is a list of T cell receptor beta chains from one sample in a study of OX40 agonist ivuxolimab in advanced cancers. Method: immunoSEQ multiplex PCR; TCRdb's copy keeps in-frame clones and lacks some. Of about 70,000 clones detected, roughly 86% appear once; the ten largest clones hold roughly 1.9%. The material sequenced was CD4+ or CD8+ T cells sorted from blood, taken in a trial of the OX40 agonist ivuxolimab. Receptors originate from an adult with an advanced solid tumor such as melanoma, head and neck, liver or kidney cancer. Both conserved end residues are part of each CDR3. The D gene is left open where the match is weak. Size tells how often a clone was seen (once, few, many) or the class of an expanded clone, and some rows leave it out.

CDR3 protein: CASSLGRKEPFF; CDR3 DNA: TGTGCCAGCAGCCTGGGGCGAAAGGAACCGTTCTTC; D gene: .; V gene: TRBV7-9; clone size: .; J gene: TRBJ2-1
CDR3 protein: CASSPWVAGSYEQYF; CDR3 DNA: TGTGCCAGCAGCCCTTGGGTAGCGGGGTCCTACGAGCAGTACTTC; D gene: TRBD2; V gene: TRBV4-2; clone size: .; J gene: TRBJ2-7
CDR3 protein: CASSYSNQYNSPLHF; CDR3 DNA: TGTGCCAGCAGTTACTCGAACCAGTATAATTCACCCCTCCACTTT; D gene: .; V gene: TRBV6-6; clone size: .; J gene: TRBJ1-6
CDR3 protein: CASSRQVNEKLFF; CDR3 DNA: TGTGCCAGCAGCCGACAAGTTAATGAAAAACTGTTTTTT; D gene: .; V gene: TRBV14; clone size: .; J gene: TRBJ1-4
CDR3 protein: CAISESRQNSGNTIYF; CDR3 DNA: TGTGCCATCAGTGAGTCGAGACAGAACTCTGGAAACACCATATATTTT; D gene: .; V gene: TRBV10-3; clone size: few; J gene: TRBJ1-3
CDR3 protein: CASSPTTFGELFF; CDR3 DNA: TGTGCCAGCTCACCAACGACTTTCGGGGAGCTGTTTTTT; D gene: .; V gene: TRBV18; clone size: .; J gene: TRBJ2-2
CDR3 protein: CASSFDFNQPQHF; CDR3 DNA: TGTGCCAGCTCCTTCGATTTCAATCAGCCCCAGCATTTT; D gene: .; V gene: TRBV18; clone size: .; J gene: TRBJ1-5
CDR3 protein: CASSSLRLVSDTQYF; CDR3 DNA: TGTGCCAGCAGCTCCCTCCGACTAGTTTCAGATACGCAGTATTTT; D gene: .; V gene: TRBV28; clone size: .; J gene: TRBJ2-3
CDR3 protein: CATSRDWEETQYF; CDR3 DNA: TGTGCCACCAGCAGAGATTGGGAGGAGACCCAGTACTTC; D gene: .; V gene: TRBV15; clone size: .; J gene: TRBJ2-5
CDR3 protein: CASSSGGASRYEQYF; CDR3 DNA: TGTGCCAGCAGCTCTGGGGGGGCCAGCCGCTACGAGCAGTACTTC; D gene: .; V gene: TRBV5-4; clone size: once; J gene: TRBJ2-7
CDR3 protein: CASSGYPGTEAFF; CDR3 DNA: TGTGCCAGCAGTGGTTATCCGGGCACTGAAGCTTTCTTT; D gene: .; V gene: TRBV25-1; clone size: .; J gene: TRBJ1-1
CDR3 protein: CASSLDYRGLNTEAFF; CDR3 DNA: TGTGCCAGCAGCTTAGATTACAGGGGGCTGAACACTGAAGCTTTCTTT; D gene: TRBD1; V gene: TRBV7-2; clone size: once; J gene: TRBJ1-1
CDR3 protein: CASSLGGITDTQYF; CDR3 DNA: TGCGCCAGCAGCTTAGGGGGGATAACAGATACGCAGTATTTT; D gene: .; V gene: TRBV5-1; clone size: .; J gene: TRBJ2-3
CDR3 protein: CASSFDRNTEAFF; CDR3 DNA: TGTGCCAGCAGTTTTGACAGGAACACTGAAGCTTTCTTT; D gene: .; V gene: TRBV5-6; clone size: once; J gene: TRBJ1-1
CDR3 protein: CASNEGHHYEQYF; CDR3 DNA: TGCGCCAGCAACGAGGGGCATCACTACGAGCAGTACTTC; D gene: .; V gene: TRBV5-1; clone size: .; J gene: TRBJ2-7
CDR3 protein: CASSLLTTGELFF; CDR3 DNA: TGTGCCAGCAGCTTACTGACAACCGGGGAGCTGTTTTTT; D gene: .; V gene: TRBV5-6; clone size: .; J gene: TRBJ2-2
CDR3 protein: CASSLANRQGAGYTF; CDR3 DNA: TGCGCCAGCAGCTTGGCTAATAGGCAGGGGGCTGGCTACACCTTC; D gene: TRBD1; V gene: TRBV5-1; clone size: .; J gene: TRBJ1-2
CDR3 protein: CAISGGRTGAATPYEQYF; CDR3 DNA: TGTGCCATCAGTGGGGGGAGGACAGGGGCCGCGACCCCCTACGAGCAGTACTTC; D gene: TRBD1; V gene: TRBV10-3; clone size: .; J gene: TRBJ2-7
CDR3 protein: CASSFSSRGTAGNTIYF; CDR3 DNA: TGTGCCAGCAGCTTTTCTTCACGAGGGACAGCCGGAAACACCATATATTTT; D gene: TRBD1; V gene: TRBV13; clone size: .; J gene: TRBJ1-3
CDR3 protein: CASTSGLATDTQYF; CDR3 DNA: TGTGCCAGCACCTCGGGACTAGCAACAGATACGCAGTATTTT; D gene: TRBD2; V gene: TRBV25-1; clone size: once; J gene: TRBJ2-3
CDR3 protein: CASKRGTGGGETQYF; CDR3 DNA: TGTGCCAGCAAACGAGGGACAGGGGGCGGAGAGACCCAGTACTTC; D gene: TRBD1; V gene: TRBV9; clone size: .; J gene: TRBJ2-5
CDR3 protein: CAILLWERGSTGELFF; CDR3 DNA: TGCGCCATCCTGTTGTGGGAGCGGGGGAGCACCGGGGAGCTGTTTTTT; D gene: TRBD2; V gene: TRBV10-1; clone size: .; J gene: TRBJ2-2
CDR3 protein: CASSLGGGIFEKLFF; CDR3 DNA: TGTGCCAGCAGCTTAGGAGGGGGCATCTTTGAAAAACTGTTTTTT; D gene: TRBD1; V gene: TRBV7-9; clone size: .; J gene: TRBJ1-4
CDR3 protein: CASSPTGQSYNEQFF; CDR3 DNA: TGTGCCAGCAGTCCCACTGGACAGTCCTACAATGAGCAGTTCTTC; D gene: .; V gene: TRBV6-4; clone size: .; J gene: TRBJ2-1
CDR3 protein: CASRSVNTEAFF; CDR3 DNA: TGTGCCAGCAGAAGTGTGAACACTGAAGCTTTCTTT; D gene: .; V gene: TRBV27; clone size: .; J gene: TRBJ1-1
CDR3 protein: CASSKSGPYEQYF; CDR3 DNA: TGTGCCAGTAGTAAAAGCGGACCCTACGAGCAGTACTTC; D gene: .; V gene: TRBV19; clone size: .; J gene: TRBJ2-7
CDR3 protein: CASSTGGAGGTDTQYF; CDR3 DNA: TGCGCCAGCAGCACCGGAGGGGCGGGGGGCACAGATACGCAGTATTTT; D gene: TRBD2; V gene: TRBV5-1; clone size: few; J gene: TRBJ2-3
CDR3 protein: CASSLEASTDTQYF; CDR3 DNA: TGTGCCAGCAGCTTGGAGGCTAGCACAGATACGCAGTATTTT; D gene: .; V gene: TRBV7-3; clone size: .; J gene: TRBJ2-3
CDR3 protein: CASSLAAASYGYTF; CDR3 DNA: TGTGCCAGCAGCTTGGCGGCAGCCAGCTATGGCTACACCTTC; D gene: .; V gene: TRBV5-4; clone size: once; J gene: TRBJ1-2
CDR3 protein: CASSSAWSKNTGELFF; CDR3 DNA: TGCGCCAGCAGCTCGGCATGGAGCAAAAACACCGGGGAGCTGTTTTTT; D gene: .; V gene: TRBV5-1; clone size: .; J gene: TRBJ2-2
CDR3 protein: CASSYQGAENIQYF; CDR3 DNA: TGTGCCAGCAGTTACCAGGGGGCGGAGAACATTCAGTACTTC; D gene: TRBD1; V gene: TRBV6-5; clone size: .; J gene: TRBJ2-4
CDR3 protein: CASSVGSSGATGELFF; CDR3 DNA: TGTGCCAGCAGCGTAGGTAGTAGCGGAGCCACCGGGGAGCTGTTTTTT; D gene: .; V gene: TRBV9; clone size: .; J gene: TRBJ2-2
CDR3 protein: CAWSAGNYGYTF; CDR3 DNA: TGTGCCTGGAGTGCAGGGAACTATGGCTACACCTTC; D gene: .; V gene: TRBV30; clone size: few; J gene: TRBJ1-2
CDR3 protein: CATLGGASYEQYF; CDR3 DNA: TGTGCTACCTTGGGCGGGGCCTCCTACGAGCAGTACTTC; D gene: .; V gene: TRBV7-2; clone size: .; J gene: TRBJ2-7
CDR3 protein: CASSDLSTGTGGLGPQFF; CDR3 DNA: TGTGCCAGCAGTGATCTCTCCACCGGGACAGGGGGTTTAGGTCCCCAGTTCTTC; D gene: TRBD1; V gene: TRBV6-1; clone size: .; J gene: TRBJ2-1
CDR3 protein: CASSRTSNRDTQYF; CDR3 DNA: TGTGCCAGCAGCCGGACTAGCAATCGGGATACGCAGTATTTT; D gene: TRBD2; V gene: TRBV7-9; clone size: .; J gene: TRBJ2-3
CDR3 protein: CAWSGSGVIYEQYF; CDR3 DNA: TGTGCCTGGAGTGGATCCGGAGTTATTTACGAGCAGTACTTC; D gene: .; V gene: TRBV30; clone size: .; J gene: TRBJ2-7
CDR3 protein: CASSAAVIGQETQYF; CDR3 DNA: TGTGCCAGCAGCGCCGCGGTTATCGGCCAAGAGACCCAGTACTTC; D gene: .; V gene: TRBV7-2; clone size: .; J gene: TRBJ2-5
CDR3 protein: CASSLIKDEQFF; CDR3 DNA: TGTGCCAGCAGTCTGATTAAGGATGAGCAGTTCTTC; D gene: .; V gene: TRBV28; clone size: .; J gene: TRBJ2-1
CDR3 protein: CASSQGTSRIYTF; CDR3 DNA: TGTGCCAGCAGCCAAGGGACTTCCAGGATCTACACCTTC; D gene: .; V gene: TRBV28; clone size: .; J gene: TRBJ1-2
CDR3 protein: CAISVNSAGTPNTEAFF; CDR3 DNA: TGTGCCATCAGTGTTAATTCAGCAGGGACACCGAACACTGAAGCTTTCTTT; D gene: .; V gene: TRBV10-3; clone size: once; J gene: TRBJ1-1
CDR3 protein: CASSPEGGPNTEAFF; CDR3 DNA: TGTGCCAGCAGCCCAGAGGGGGGGCCGAACACTGAAGCTTTCTTT; D gene: .; V gene: TRBV7-9; clone size: .; J gene: TRBJ1-1
CDR3 protein: CASRPTSTYEQYF; CDR3 DNA: TGCGCCAGCAGACCCACGAGCACCTACGAGCAGTACTTC; D gene: .; V gene: TRBV5-1; clone size: .; J gene: TRBJ2-7
CDR3 protein: CASRWSSGANVLTF; CDR3 DNA: TGTGCCAGTAGATGGAGCTCTGGGGCCAACGTCCTGACTTTC; D gene: .; V gene: TRBV19; clone size: .; J gene: TRBJ2-6
CDR3 protein: CASRRGGGNSGETQYF; CDR3 DNA: TGCGCCAGCCGTAGAGGAGGGGGCAATAGCGGGGAGACCCAGTACTTC; D gene: .; V gene: TRBV5-1; clone size: .; J gene: TRBJ2-5
CDR3 protein: CASSPFMAGENGYTF; CDR3 DNA: TGCGCCAGCAGCCCCTTTATGGCAGGGGAGAATGGCTACACCTTC; D gene: .; V gene: TRBV5-1; clone size: .; J gene: TRBJ1-2
CDR3 protein: CASSADRAGYTF; CDR3 DNA: TGTGCCAGCAGCGCCGACAGGGCTGGCTACACCTTC; D gene: TRBD1; V gene: TRBV9; clone size: .; J gene: TRBJ1-2
CDR3 protein: CASSQGEGNEKLFF; CDR3 DNA: TGTGCCAGCAGCCAAGGTGAGGGCAATGAAAAACTGTTTTTT; D gene: .; V gene: TRBV4-2; clone size: .; J gene: TRBJ1-4
CDR3 protein: CASSGGQRPYEQYF; CDR3 DNA: TGTGCCAGCAGCGGGGGACAGAGACCCTACGAGCAGTACTTC; D gene: TRBD1; V gene: TRBV9; clone size: once; J gene: TRBJ2-7